The source of this T cell receptor beta chain is a study of OX40 agonist ivuxolimab in advanced cancers. Samples of blood were obtained at baseline, on cycle 4 day 1, and on cycle 7 day 1. For this clone: Antigen unknown.

Trimming stripped 0 bases from V and 4 bases from J, with 12 bases between. The CDR3 contains 15 residues. Germline V gene sequence: CDR1 MNHEY, CDR2 SVGAGI. Overall study results and limits: By week 6 at 0.1 to 3.0 mg/kg, blood CD4+ and CD8+ T cells had expanded clonally.

TCRdb's table, derived via immunoSEQ multiplex PCR, lists solely in-frame clones and lacks some. Of 70,000 to 85,000 clones in the sample, around nine tenths were seen once. The source was CD4+ or CD8+ T cells sorted from blood, collected in a trial of the OX40 agonist ivuxolimab. The TCR comes from an adult with an advanced solid tumor such as melanoma, head and neck, liver or kidney cancer. The V gene is TRBV6-5, the J gene TRBJ1-2; D gene uncertain. The CDR3 nucleotides read TGTGCCAGCAGTTACTCGATATTGGCAGCCTATGGCTACACCTTC. Translation gives CASSYSILAAYGYTF.